This T cell receptor beta chain appears in the sequencing data of a study of blood T cell repertoires in COVID-19. Assay: immunoSEQ multiplex PCR; the TCRdb copy retains only in-frame clones and omits some. The sample has approximately 70,000 clones, 87% seen once. Material: peripheral blood. This receptor was taken from a woman aged 45 to 65 with COVID-19, enrolled during active disease.

The CDR3 sequence: CATSAPNRGSEGYTF. CDR3 sequence (DNA): TGTGCCACCAGTGCCCCGAACAGGGGAAGTGAAGGCTACACCTTC. The rearrangement links TRBV24-1 to TRBJ1-2, with 7 bases identical to TRBD1. The CDR3 consists of 15 residues. Germline V lookup: CDR1 KGHDR, CDR2 SFDVKD. J lost 8 bases, V lost 5 bases, and 13 bases had no gene match.